The 25 T cell receptor beta chains below all came from one sample that was sequenced in a study of cytomegalovirus exposure and HLA in healthy donors. Both 60 Vbeta primers and 13 Jbeta primers went into the PCR. Repertoires were generated with immunoSEQ multiplex PCR, while TCRdb's copy carries only in-frame clones and drops some. Of 150,000 to 200,000 clones listed, 77% are singletons. The sample comprised PBMCs. The receptors derive from a woman in her twenties or thirties in good health and CMV-seropositive.

The chain combines TRBV19 with TRBJ2-1; 11 bases are shared with TRBD2. CDR1 and CDR2 from the germline V gene are LNHDA and SQIVND (reference sequence). The J segment lost 9 bases and the V segment lost 2 bases, leaving 0 bases of the junction unmatched. The CDR3 has 13 residues. The CDR3 region has the DNA TGTGCCAGTAGTATACTAGCGGGAGGTGAGCAGTTCTTC. Its translation: CASSILAGGEQFF.

The rearrangement joins TRBV28 to TRBJ1-5; possible D gene TRBD1, 5 bases. CDR3 size: 15 residues. V was shortened by 3 bases and J by 2 bases, with 11 bases between the two germline ends. From germline, CDR1 is MDHEN and CDR2 SYDVKM. Written as DNA, the CDR3 is TGTGCCAGCAGTTTCGGAGGGGATGGCAATCAGCCCCAGCATTTT. This translates into CASSFGGDGNQPQHF.

V and J are TRBV7-3 and TRBJ2-5; tentative D call: TRBD1 (5 bases). Trimming stripped 1 base from V and 4 bases from J, with 7 bases between. Germline V CDR1 and CDR2: SGHTA, FQGTGA. CDR3 length: 13 residues. The CDR3 sequence is CASSLSRAETQYF. The CDR3 DNA reads as TGTGCCAGCAGCTTAAGCAGGGCAGAGACCCAGTACTTC.

V and J are TRBV14 and TRBJ2-3, with 10 nucleotides matching TRBD1. V gave up 3 bases and J gave up 2 bases; unmatched junction bases: 5. The CDR3 is 16 amino acids. Germline CDR1 reads SGHDN; CDR2 reads FVKESK. The CDR3 coding sequence is TGTGCCAGCAGCCATGACAGGGGGCGCATCACAGATACGCAGTATTTT. It specifies CASSHDRGRITDTQYF.

V gene TRBV10-1 combines with J gene TRBJ1-1; 8 nucleotides align to TRBD1. CDR1 and CDR2 from the germline V gene are WNHNN and SYGVQD (reference sequence). Losses at the gene ends were 8 bases for V and 1 base for J; bases not matched to a gene: 3. There are 13 residues in the CDR3. CDR3 residues: CASRDRTNTEAFF. The CDR3, as DNA: TGCGCCAGCCGGGACAGGACGAACACTGAAGCTTTCTTT.

This clone was observed once. This chain connects TRBV28 to TRBJ1-3; possible D gene TRBD1, 5 bases. CDR1 MDHEN and CDR2 SYDVKM come from the germline V gene. The CDR3 has 12 residues. V lost 2 bases and J lost 8, with 7 bases in between. The CDR3 coding sequence is TGTGCCAGCAGTTTAAAAGGGGACACCATATATTTT. Translation gives CASSLKGDTIYF.

The CDR3 nucleotides read TGTGCCAGCAGTCCGGGGACTAGCGGACTTAGTGGTGAGCAGTTCTTC. This encodes CASSPGTSGLSGEQFF. The chain has TRBV28 and TRBJ2-1, with TRBD2 identical over 11 bases. The CDR3 spans 16 residues. V shed 5 bases, J shed 9 bases, and the junction held 12 bases outside the gene matches. CDR1 MDHEN and CDR2 SYDVKM come from the germline V gene.

This rearrangement joins TRBV7-8 to TRBJ2-7; D gene ambiguous. The germline CDR1 and CDR2 sequences are SGHVS and FQNEAQ. Trimming took off 2 bases at V and 2 bases at J, with 7 bases between the two ends. The CDR3 has 13 amino acids. The CDR3 region is CASSLLSTYEQYF. The CDR3 region has the DNA TGTGCCAGCAGCTTACTGAGTACCTACGAGCAGTACTTC.

This chain joins TRBV5-4 and TRBJ2-1, with TRBD2 matching over 9 bases. The CDR3 is 16 residues long. Germline V lookup: CDR1 SGHNT, CDR2 YYREEE (reference sequence). Germline trimming cut 0 bases from V and 7 bases from J; bases unmatched to any gene: 8. This CDR3 reads CASSLVVTSGVNEQFF. CDR3 DNA sequence: TGTGCCAGCAGCTTGGTCGTGACTAGCGGAGTTAATGAGCAGTTCTTC.

This clone was detected only once. The chain couples TRBV11-2 to TRBJ2-7; the D gene is possibly TRBD1 (7 bases). The V and J ends lost 1 base and 0 bases respectively, with 10 bases between them. Germline-derived CDR1 and CDR2 are SGHAT and FQNNGV. This CDR3 spans 15 amino acids. CDR3 sequence reads: CASSLGGDSSYEQYF. The DNA for the CDR3 is TGTGCCAGCAGCTTAGGGGGGGACAGCTCCTACGAGCAGTACTTC.

In this sample, this clone turned up once. The CDR3 DNA sequence: TGTGCCAGCAAGTTGGACAGGTTCAACCCGAACACTGAAGCTTTCTTT. This gives the protein CASKLDRFNPNTEAFF. The chain carries TRBV2 and TRBJ1-1, with 7 positions matching TRBD1. The junction had 12 bases not matched to a gene; V was cut back by 7 bases and J by 1 base. Germline CDR1 SNHLY, CDR2 FYNNEI. The CDR3 runs 16 residues.

This clone was detected once. This chain uses TRBV27 with TRBJ2-1, with TRBD2 as a possible D gene (6 bases). V lost 3 bases and J lost 8, with 17 bases in between. Germline V lookup: CDR1 MNHEY, CDR2 SMNVEV (reference sequence). This CDR3 region has 15 residues. CDR3 sequence reads: CASSFSSGRIDEQFF. CDR3 in DNA: TGTGCCAGCAGTTTTTCCTCCGGGAGAATCGATGAGCAGTTCTTC.

This clone has more than one count but fewer than ten. The chain joins TRBV2 to TRBJ2-1; TRBD2 agrees at 10 bases. Germline V gene data show CDR1 as SNHLY and CDR2 as FYNNEI. V shed 0 bases and J 7 bases; nucleotides not matched to a gene: 15. CDR3 length: 19 residues. The CDR3 loop is CASSEAAALAGAIGNEQFF. The DNA of the CDR3 is TGTGCCAGCAGTGAAGCCGCAGCTCTAGCGGGAGCTATAGGGAATGAGCAGTTCTTC.

The CDR3 nucleotides are TGTGCCAGTAGTAGTGAGTCGACCAAAAACATTCAGTACTTC. As protein: CASSSESTKNIQYF. This chain uses TRBV19 with TRBJ2-4; D ambiguous. This CDR3 comprises 14 residues. V was shortened by 4 bases and J by 2 bases, with 9 bases between the two germline ends. Germline loops: CDR1 LNHDA, CDR2 SQIVND (reference sequence).

The J gene is TRBJ2-1, the V gene TRBV6-5, with 10 bases aligning to TRBD2. This CDR3 spans 16 amino acids. The junction had 6 bases not matched to a gene; V was cut back by 2 bases and J by 5 bases. Germline lookup yields CDR1 MNHEY and CDR2 SVGAGI. This chain's CDR3 is CASSYGLAGAHNEQFF. The CDR3 DNA follows: TGTGCCAGCAGTTACGGGCTAGCGGGAGCCCACAATGAGCAGTTCTTC.

This clone was found once. The V call is TRBV30, the J call TRBJ1-1; the D gene is possibly TRBD1 (5 bases). This CDR3 contains 14 residues. Trimming shortened V by 3 bases and J by 1 base, and 12 bases separated the two germline ends. The germline V gene encodes CDR1 GTSNPN and CDR2 SVGIG (reference sequence). CDR3 coding DNA: TGTGCCTGGAGCAAAGGGGCTCCGAACACTGAAGCTTTCTTT. It specifies CAWSKGAPNTEAFF.

This clone was observed a single time. The chain links TRBV7-2 to TRBJ1-5; TRBD1 agrees at 7 bases. This CDR3 is 16 amino acids long. Trimming cost V 5 bases and J 3 bases; bases outside gene matches: 10. The germline V gene has CDR1 SGHTA and CDR2 FQGNSA. CDR3 sequence (DNA): TGTGCCAGCAGCCCGACAGGGCACTTGTCCAATCAGCCCCAGCATTTT. Its protein product is CASSPTGHLSNQPQHF.

This sequence joins TRBV2 and TRBJ1-5, with 9 nucleotides matching TRBD1. The CDR3 extends over 17 amino acids. In germline, CDR1 is SNHLY, CDR2 FYNNEI. Trimming at V came to 5 bases and at J to 6 bases, leaving 14 bases not matched to a gene. CDR3 sequence reads: CASSTPRGQGVGQPQHF. The CDR3 nucleotides read TGTGCCAGCAGTACCCCTCGGGGACAGGGAGTAGGTCAGCCCCAGCATTTT. Combining the CDR3 with reference TRBV2 and TRBJ1-5 gives the whole variable domain EPEVTQTPSHQVTQMGQEVILRCVPISNHLYFYWYRQILGQKVEFLVSFYNNEISEKSEIFDDQFSVERPDGSNFTLKIRSTKLEDSAMYFCASSTPRGQGVGQPQHFGDGTRLSIL.

This clone was seen more than once but under ten times. J is TRBJ2-7 and V is TRBV10-3; perhaps TRBD2 as D (6 bases). The V gene lost 10 bases and the J gene lost 5 bases, with 18 bases spanning the gap. Germline-derived CDR1 and CDR2 are ENHRY and SYGVKD. The CDR3 runs 13 residues. Here the CDR3 reads CATRGVGGNEQYF. The CDR3 region has the DNA TGTGCCACCAGAGGCGTGGGCGGGAACGAGCAGTACTTC.

The chain carries TRBV18 and TRBJ1-1; 7 bases match TRBD1. Germline CDR1 reads KGHSH; CDR2 reads LQKENI. CDR3 length: 13 amino acids. V dropped 6 bases and J dropped 5; count of bases not matched to a gene: 6. CDR3 region: CASSPDRSTEAFF. The CDR3 DNA sequence: TGTGCCAGCTCTCCGGACAGGTCAACTGAAGCTTTCTTT.

The chain couples TRBV7-2 to TRBJ2-7, with 7 bases lining up with TRBD1. From germline, CDR1 is SGHTA and CDR2 FQGNSA. Trimming took 0 bases from V and 2 from J; bases not matched to a gene: 1. This CDR3 comprises 14 residues. CDR3 protein: CASSLAGQPYEQYF. CDR3 DNA sequence: TGTGCCAGCAGCTTAGCGGGACAGCCCTACGAGCAGTACTTC.

The rearrangement links TRBV5-1 to TRBJ1-3; TRBD1 aligns across 10 bases. The V segment lost 1 base and the J segment 2 bases; nucleotides outside the gene matches: 6. Germline values: CDR1 SGHRS, CDR2 YFSETQ. The CDR3 has 17 residues. The CDR3 DNA reads TGCGCCAGCAGCTTGAACCTGGACAGGGGGACTGGAAACACCATATATTTT. It translates to CASSLNLDRGTGNTIYF.

The chain combines TRBV28 with TRBJ1-2; TRBD1 matches 8 bases. CDR1 MDHEN and CDR2 SYDVKM come from the germline V gene. The J segment lost 6 bases and the V segment lost 5 bases, leaving 14 bases of the junction unmatched. CDR3 size: 16 residues. The CDR3 reads CASSPPWDRRADGYTF. CDR3 in DNA: TGTGCCAGCAGTCCTCCCTGGGACAGGAGGGCGGATGGCTACACCTTC.

The chain has TRBV7-2 and TRBJ2-5; D is possibly TRBD1 (5 bases). CDR1 is SGHTA and CDR2 is FQGNSA in the germline V gene. The CDR3 totals 15 residues. The germline V and J ends were trimmed by 4 bases and 0 bases, with 12 bases remaining between them. CDR3 nucleotide sequence: TGTGCCAGCAGCTCAGGCGCAGGGAACCAAGAGACCCAGTACTTC. Its protein is CASSSGAGNQETQYF.

The chain uses TRBV5-1 and TRBJ2-5; D is unresolved. CDR1 and CDR2 (germline): SGHRS, YFSETQ. This CDR3 has 17 amino acids. V gave up 0 bases and J gave up 3 bases, with 18 bases separating them. Written as DNA, the CDR3 is TGCGCCAGCAGCTTGGCCTATACGGGTACCCCCAAAGAGACCCAGTACTTC. Amino acid sequence: CASSLAYTGTPKETQYF.